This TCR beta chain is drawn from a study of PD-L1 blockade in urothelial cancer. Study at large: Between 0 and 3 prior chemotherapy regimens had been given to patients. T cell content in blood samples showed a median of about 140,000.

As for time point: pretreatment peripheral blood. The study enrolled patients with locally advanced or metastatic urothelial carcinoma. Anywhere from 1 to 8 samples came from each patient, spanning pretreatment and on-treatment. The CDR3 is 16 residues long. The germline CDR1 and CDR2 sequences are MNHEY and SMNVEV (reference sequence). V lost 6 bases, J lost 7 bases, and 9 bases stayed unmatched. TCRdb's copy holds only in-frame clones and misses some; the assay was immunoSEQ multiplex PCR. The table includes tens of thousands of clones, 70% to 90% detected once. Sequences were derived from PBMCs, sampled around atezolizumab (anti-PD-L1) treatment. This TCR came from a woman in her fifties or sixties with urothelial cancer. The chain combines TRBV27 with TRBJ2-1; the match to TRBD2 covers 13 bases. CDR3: CASSLLAGGPINEQFF. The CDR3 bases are TGTGCCAGCAGCCTACTAGCGGGAGGGCCTATAAATGAGCAGTTCTTC.